The clone carrying this T cell receptor beta chain has a handful of counts. Its antigen is as yet unknown. This entry belongs to a study of cytomegalovirus exposure and HLA in healthy donors. CDR1 SGHTA and CDR2 FQGNSA come from the germline V gene. Trimming left V 2 bases short and J 7 bases short, with 12 bases between. The CDR3 totals 14 residues. PCR primers comprised 60 Vbeta and 13 Jbeta primers. The assay was immunoSEQ multiplex PCR, and TCRdb's table has in-frame clones only and misses some. The sample has under 150,000 clones; 65% to 85% are singletons. Among the donors, all were healthy bone marrow donors. Study-wide results and limits: CMV serostatus stood as the only immune exposure information on hand.

The sequence was collected from a woman aged 18-30 years in good health and CMV-seronegative. The sequenced sample consisted of PBMCs. The gene calls are TRBV7-2 and TRBJ2-1, with no clear D. The CDR3, as DNA: TGTGCCAGCAGCTTACTGCGAACCGCAAATGAGCAGTTCTTC. Translating gives CASSLLRTANEQFF. Filled out from reference TRBV7-2 and TRBJ2-1, the complete variable domain reads GAGVSQSPSNKVTEKGKDVELRCDPISGHTALYWYRQSLGQGLEFLIYFQGNSAPDKSGLPSDRFSAERTGGSVSTLTIQRTQQEDSAVYLCASSLLRTANEQFFGPGTRLTVL.